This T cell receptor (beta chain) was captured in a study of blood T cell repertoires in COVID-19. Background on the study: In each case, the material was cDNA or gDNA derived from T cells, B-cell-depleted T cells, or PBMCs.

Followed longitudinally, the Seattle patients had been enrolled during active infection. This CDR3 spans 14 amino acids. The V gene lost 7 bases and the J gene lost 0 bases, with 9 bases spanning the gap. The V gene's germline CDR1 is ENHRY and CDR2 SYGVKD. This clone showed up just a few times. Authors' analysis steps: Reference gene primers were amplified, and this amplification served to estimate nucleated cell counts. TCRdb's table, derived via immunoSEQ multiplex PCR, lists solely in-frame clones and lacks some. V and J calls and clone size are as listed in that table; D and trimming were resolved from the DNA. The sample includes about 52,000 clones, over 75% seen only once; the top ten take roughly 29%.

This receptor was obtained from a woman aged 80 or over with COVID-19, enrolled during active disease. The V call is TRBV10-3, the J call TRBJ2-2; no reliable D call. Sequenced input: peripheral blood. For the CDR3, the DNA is TGTGCCATCACAAAGAGGCCGAACACCGGGGAGCTGTTTTTT. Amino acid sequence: CAITKRPNTGELFF.